This T cell receptor (beta chain) is drawn from a study of T cells in Graves' hyperthyroidism and ophthalmopathy. The CDR3 regions of TCR beta were amplified from RNA transcripts. The TCR CDR3 was amplified in a first-round RT-PCR using the HTBI primer set. TCRdb reprocessed the multiplex PCR reads via MiXCR and lists one record per CDR3 protein. The table shows roughly 740,000 distinct CDR3 sequences, with less than 20% occurring only once. Study-wide points: Most expanded thyroid clonotypes above 0.001 also appeared in blood.

Trimming removed 8 bases from V and 1 base from J, with 14 bases in between. The CDR3 consists of 14 residues. CDR1 and CDR2 from the germline V gene are MDHEN and SYDVKM. With regard to this clonotype: The antigen is not known.

V usage is TRBV28 and J usage is TRBJ1-2; D remains unclear. The TCR was taken from a man between 18 and 35 years old with Graves' hyperthyroidism. Input material: blood. The CDR3 nucleotides are TGTGCCAGCGAACGCGCGGGTTATAACTATGGCTACACCTTC. Protein sequence: CASERAGYNYGYTF.